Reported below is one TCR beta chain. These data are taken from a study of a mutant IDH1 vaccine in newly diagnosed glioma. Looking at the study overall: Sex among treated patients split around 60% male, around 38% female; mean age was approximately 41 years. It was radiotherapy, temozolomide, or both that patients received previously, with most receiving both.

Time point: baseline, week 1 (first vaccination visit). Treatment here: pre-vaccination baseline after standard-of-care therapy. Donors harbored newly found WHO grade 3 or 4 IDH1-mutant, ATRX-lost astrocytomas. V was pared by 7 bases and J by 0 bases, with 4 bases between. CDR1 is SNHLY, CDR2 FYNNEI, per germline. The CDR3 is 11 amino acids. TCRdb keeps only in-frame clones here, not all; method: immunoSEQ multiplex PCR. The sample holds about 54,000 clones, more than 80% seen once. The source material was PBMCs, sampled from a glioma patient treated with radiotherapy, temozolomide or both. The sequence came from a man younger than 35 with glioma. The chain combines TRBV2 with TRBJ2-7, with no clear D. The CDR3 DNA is TGTGCCAGCAAGTCCTCCTACGAGCAGTACTTC. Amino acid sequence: CASKSSYEQYF.